This TCR beta chain was sequenced during a study of naive and memory T cell subsets. Study findings and constraints: Potentially, T cell activation and differentiation skew this RNA-based measurement.

TCR cDNA received a 3' ligated oligonucleotide that carried a UMI. Reverse transcription used DNase-treated unsorted total RNA, aiming for 1 to 1000 ng. Concerning this clonotype itself: Its antigen remains unknown.

Ligated cDNA underwent four rounds of PCR with nested alpha and beta constant region primers and SP2. Each CDR3 protein gets one entry after TCRdb re-called the 5' RACE reads with MiXCR. The data contain more than 50,000 distinct CDR3 sequences, roughly 8.1% of them singletons. Germline assignment: CDR1 SGHRS and CDR2 YFSETQ. CDR3 size: 13 residues. The germline V and J ends were trimmed by 7 bases and 1 base, with 11 bases remaining between them. The sequence derives from a female donor in good health. This chain uses TRBV5-1 with TRBJ1-1; possibly TRBD1 for D (6 bases). The CDR3 region has the DNA TGCGCCAGCTTGCGGGGGCAGAACACTGAAGCTTTCTTT. Protein sequence: CASLRGQNTEAFF.